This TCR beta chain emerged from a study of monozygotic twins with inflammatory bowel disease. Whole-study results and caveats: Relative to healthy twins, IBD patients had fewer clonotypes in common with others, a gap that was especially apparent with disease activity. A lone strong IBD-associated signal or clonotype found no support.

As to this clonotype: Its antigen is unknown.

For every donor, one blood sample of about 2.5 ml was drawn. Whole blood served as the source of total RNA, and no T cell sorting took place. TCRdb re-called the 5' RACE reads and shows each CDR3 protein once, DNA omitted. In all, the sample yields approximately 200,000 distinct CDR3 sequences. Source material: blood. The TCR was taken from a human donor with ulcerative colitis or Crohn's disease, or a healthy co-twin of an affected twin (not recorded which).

The CDR3 loop is CASNLFLGTPAYEQYF. The genes are TRBV7-2 and TRBJ2-7; absent DNA, TCRdb's TRBD1 call cannot be checked. The germline CDR1 and CDR2 sequences are SGHTA and FQGNSA. The CDR3 spans 16 residues.